This TCR beta chain stems from a study of blood T cell repertoires in COVID-19 (dated by TCRdb to the early 2020s). As for the study more broadly: Samples from collaborators originated in the United States, Italy and Spain and spanned both the acute and convalescent phases of COVID-19. The dataset comprised deeply sampled blood TCRbeta repertoires from subjects exposed to, actively infected with, or recovered from COVID-19. Where available, HLA class I and class II types were obtained from metadata supplied by the sample provider rather than from assay-based typing. Samples were obtained from the ongoing ImmuneRACE study (first 160 participants) and from some 1,200 subjects provided by 6 global collaborators. The sample metadata nearly always contained a de-identified subject ID, COVID-19 status, age in years and sex. The repertoires were released in a freely available public database intended as a resource for research on the immune response to SARS-CoV-2. The prospective study material was composed of cDNA or gDNA derived from T cells, B-cell-depleted T cells, or PBMCs.

The immunoSEQ Assay, a bias-controlled multiplex PCR, was used to amplify TCRbeta CDR3 regions from genomic DNA. In the original analysis: The number of nucleated cells in each sample was estimated by amplification of reference gene primers within the assay. To quantify the absolute abundance of each unique TCRbeta CDR3 rearrangement, sequence reads were collapsed and filtered. Productive Simpson clonality was computed per sample as the square root of Simpson's diversity index over productive rearrangements. TCRdb provides this immuneACCESS table in a form limited to in-frame rearrangements. Some clones are lacking; in checked studies, under half of them reflect an unresolved V gene, and why the rest are absent is not known. V, J and clone size reflect that table, while D and trimming were determined from the DNA. This sample lists 130,000 to 150,000 clones; 75% to 90% were detected once. Approximately 3.7% of the sample lies in the top ten.

As regards this clone: It has no known antigen specificity. The input lacks base qualities; no much larger clone sits a single base away.

V and J are truncated by 6 bases and 6 bases respectively, leaving an intervening sequence of 15 bases. From the germline V gene, CDR1 is SNHLY and CDR2 is FYNNEI. Its CDR3 holds 14 amino acids, cysteine through phenylalanine. Of the read, only the CDR3 DNA is kept; its 42 bases are in frame from base 1. The paper's findings and limits, for the study overall: The amount of clinical and demographic metadata varied by source and participant and was provided uncurated.

In the prospective study, participants were 18 to 89 years old, resided in 24 geographic areas of the United States, and were enrolled through a virtual design. In the prospective study, participants were assigned to cohorts based on the clinical history participants reported in a screening survey and a study questionnaire. Exposed participants were defined as having been in contact with someone with a PCR-confirmed or clinician-diagnosed COVID-19 case within 2 weeks of study entry. In the prospective study, whole blood, serum and a nasopharyngeal or oropharyngeal swab were collected from each participant by mobile phlebotomists. Participants in the prospective study had the option to provide additional blood draws and questionnaires over an approximately two-month period. Before DNA extraction, blood samples from the prospective study were shipped at room temperature or frozen.

Recombination connected TRBV2 to TRBJ2-1; the D gene is possibly TRBD2, with 5 bases matching. The sequence was collected from a woman aged 40 to 50 who had been exposed to COVID-19. The sequencing input was PBMCs or T cells enriched from blood (not recorded which). The CDR3 corresponds to CASRERLLSNEQFF. The sequence in DNA is TGTGCCAGCAGGGAGCGGCTGTTGAGCAATGAGCAGTTCTTC.